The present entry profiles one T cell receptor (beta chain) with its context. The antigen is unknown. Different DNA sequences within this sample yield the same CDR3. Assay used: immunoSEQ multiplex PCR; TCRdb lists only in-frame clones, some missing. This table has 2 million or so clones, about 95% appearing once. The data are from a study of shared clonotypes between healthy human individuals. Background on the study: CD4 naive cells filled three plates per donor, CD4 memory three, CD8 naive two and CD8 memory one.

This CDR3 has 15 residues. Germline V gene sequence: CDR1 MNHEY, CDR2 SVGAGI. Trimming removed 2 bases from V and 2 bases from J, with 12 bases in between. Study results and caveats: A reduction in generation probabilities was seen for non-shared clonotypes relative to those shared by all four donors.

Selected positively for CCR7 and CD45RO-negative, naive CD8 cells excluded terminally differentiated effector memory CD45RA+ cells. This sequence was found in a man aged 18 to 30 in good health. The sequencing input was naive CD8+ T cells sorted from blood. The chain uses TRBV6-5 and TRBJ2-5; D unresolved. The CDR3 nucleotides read TGTGCCAGCAGTTACGTCGGCGGCCTACAAGAGACCCAGTACTTC. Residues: CASSYVGGLQETQYF.